This paragraph reports one TCR beta chain. Living in about two dozen US areas, the participants were between about 18 and 95 years of age. This record belongs to a study of blood T cell repertoires in COVID-19. Study details: Whether acute or convalescent, the COVID-19 samples came from the United States, Italy and Spain. Nucleic acid was either cDNA or gDNA, and it came from T cells, B-cell-depleted T cells, or PBMCs.

Original processing notes: Amplified reference gene primers provided the basis for estimating nucleated cell counts. Profiling relied on immunoSEQ multiplex PCR, and the TCRdb table lists in-frame clones only, not all of them. That table is the source of V, J and clone size, and D and trimming were worked out from the DNA. The data show about 240,000 clones, approximately 83% seen once. V lost 3 bases and J lost 7; bases outside the gene matches: 11. The CDR3 covers 17 residues. CDR1 and CDR2 (germline): SEHNR, FQNEAQ (reference sequence). Sequencing was carried out using PBMCs or T cells enriched from blood (not recorded which). This rearrangement joins TRBV7-9 to TRBJ2-1; 11 nucleotides align to TRBD2. The receptor was derived from a woman aged 35 to 49 with acute COVID-19. CDR3 region: CASSFPPGLAGLNEQFF. The CDR3 DNA sequence: TGTGCCAGCAGCTTTCCTCCCGGACTAGCGGGCCTTAATGAGCAGTTCTTC.